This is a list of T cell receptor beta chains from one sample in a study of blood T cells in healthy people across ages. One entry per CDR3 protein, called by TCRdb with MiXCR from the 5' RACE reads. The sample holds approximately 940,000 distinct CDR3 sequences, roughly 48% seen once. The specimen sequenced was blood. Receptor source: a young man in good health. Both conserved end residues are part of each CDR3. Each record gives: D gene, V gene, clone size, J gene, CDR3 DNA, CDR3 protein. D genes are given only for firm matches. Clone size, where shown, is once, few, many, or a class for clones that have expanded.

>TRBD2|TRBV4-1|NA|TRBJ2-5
TGCGCCAGCAGCGCTAGCGGGGATCTTGGGACCCAGTACTTC
CASSASGDLGTQYF
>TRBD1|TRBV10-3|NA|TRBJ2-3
TGTGCCATCAGTGGAAGACAGGGATCAGATACGCAGTATTTT
CAISGRQGSDTQYF
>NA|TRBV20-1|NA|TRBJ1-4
TGCAGTGCCCTAGGTGCCGGGAATAGTGAAAAACTGTTTTTT
CSALGAGNSEKLFF
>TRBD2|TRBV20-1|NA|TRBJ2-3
TGCAGTGCTGACGGACTAGCGGGAGGGAGCACAGATACGCAGTATTTT
CSADGLAGGSTDTQYF
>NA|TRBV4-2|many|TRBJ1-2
TGTGCCAGCAGCCAAGATCCCCCAGACAGTACCTATGGCTACACCTTC
CASSQDPPDSTYGYTF
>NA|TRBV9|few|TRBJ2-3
TGTGCCAGCAGCGTAGGCCCGCGCCAACGCACAGATACGCAGTATTTT
CASSVGPRQRTDTQYF
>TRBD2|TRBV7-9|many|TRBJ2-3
TGTGCCAGCAGCCTCGGAACTAGCGGTCCCACAGATACGCAGTATTTT
CASSLGTSGPTDTQYF
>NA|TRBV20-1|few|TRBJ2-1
TGCAGTGCTAGAGATCCTTGGACTGCAGGCGATGAGCAGTTCTTC
CSARDPWTAGDEQFF
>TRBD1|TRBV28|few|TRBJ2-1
TGTGCCAGCAGCCGACAGGGAAGGGGCAATGAGCAGTTCTTC
CASSRQGRGNEQFF
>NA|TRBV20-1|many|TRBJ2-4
TGCAGTGCTAGCGGTGGGAGAGATCTAAACATTCAGTACTTC
CSASGGRDLNIQYF
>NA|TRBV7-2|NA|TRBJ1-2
TGTGCCAGCAGCTCCTACACCCTGGGCGTGAACTATGGCTACACCTTC
CASSSYTLGVNYGYTF
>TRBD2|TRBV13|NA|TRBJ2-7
TGTGCCAGCACCGGACTAGCGAACTCCTACGAGCAGTACTTC
CASTGLANSYEQYF
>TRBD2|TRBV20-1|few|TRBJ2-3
TGCAGTGCAATATCCTCGGCGGGGGCAGATACGCAGTATTTT
CSAISSAGADTQYF
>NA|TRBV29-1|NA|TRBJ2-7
TGCAGCGTTCGGAACACCGACGAGCAGTACTTC
CSVRNTDEQYF
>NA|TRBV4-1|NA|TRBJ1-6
TGCGCCAGCAGCCAAGTTACACAGGAATCACCCCTCCACTTT
CASSQVTQESPLHF
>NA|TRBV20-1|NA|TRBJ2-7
TGCAGCGGAACAGGGCCCTACGAGCAGTACTTC
CSGTGPYEQYF
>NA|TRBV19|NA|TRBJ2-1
TGTGCCAGTAGAGCCAAAGAGCACAATGAGCAGTTCTTC
CASRAKEHNEQFF
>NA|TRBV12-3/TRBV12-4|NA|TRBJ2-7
TGTGCCAGCAGTCCATCCGGGACACAAACCTACGAGCAGTACTTC
CASSPSGTQTYEQYF
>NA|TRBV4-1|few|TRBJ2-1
TGCGCCAGTGGAGGAGGGAGGAATGAGCAGTTCTTC
CASGGGRNEQFF
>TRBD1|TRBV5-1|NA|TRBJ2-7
TGCGCCAGCAGCTTGACAGGGGACCGACGTTACGAGCAGTACTTC
CASSLTGDRRYEQYF
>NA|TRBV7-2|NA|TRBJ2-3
TGTGCCAGCAGACCGCCGATGGCAGATACGCAGTATTTT
CASRPPMADTQYF
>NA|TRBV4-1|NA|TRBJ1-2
TGCGCCAGCAGCCAAGATGAGGGGGTCTCTTATGGCTACACCTTC
CASSQDEGVSYGYTF
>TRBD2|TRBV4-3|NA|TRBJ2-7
TGCGCCAGCAGCCAAGAAGGGCCTCCGAACGGGGGGGGAACCTACGAGCAGTACTTC
CASSQEGPPNGGGTYEQYF
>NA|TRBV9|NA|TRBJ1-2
TGTGCCAGCAGCGTAGACCCAGAACCTAACTATGGCTACACCTTC
CASSVDPEPNYGYTF
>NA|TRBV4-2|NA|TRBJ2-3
TGTGCCAGCAGCCGAGTCAAAGACAGCGCCACAGATACGCAGTATTTT
CASSRVKDSATDTQYF
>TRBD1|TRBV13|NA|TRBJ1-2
TGTGCCAGCAGCGGGGGGACAGGGGACTATGGCTACACCTTC
CASSGGTGDYGYTF
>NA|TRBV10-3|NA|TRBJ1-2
TGTGCCATCAGCGACTTCGACAGGAACTATGGCTACACCTTC
CAISDFDRNYGYTF
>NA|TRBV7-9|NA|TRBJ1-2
TGTGCCAGCAGCCCAAGTGGCGGGTTCGGCTACACCTTC
CASSPSGGFGYTF
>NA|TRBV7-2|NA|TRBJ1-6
TGTGCCAGCAGCTCTACGAATTCACCCCTCCACTTT
CASSSTNSPLHF